These 25 T cell receptor beta chains came from one sample sequenced in a study of T cell responses to AZD1222 COVID-19 vaccine. The protocol was immunoSEQ multiplex PCR, while the TCRdb copy is restricted to in-frame clones and leaves out a portion. Among under 150,000 clones listed, 70% to 90% were seen once. Sequencing used peripheral blood, obtained on day 0 of AZD1222 vaccination. These receptors originate from an adult in good health.

The chain employs TRBV5-6 and TRBJ1-5; no clear D gene. This CDR3 has 16 residues. V lost 1 base to trimming and J lost 3 bases, with 14 bases between them. CDR1 and CDR2 from the germline V gene are SGHDT and YYEEEE. The CDR3 is CASSLRQSYANQPQHF. The CDR3 nucleotides are TGTGCCAGCAGCTTGAGGCAGTCCTATGCCAATCAGCCCCAGCATTTT.

This clone was found once. The gene calls are TRBV29-1 and TRBJ2-7; a weak D match, TRBD2 (6 bases). CDR3 length: 11 amino acids. With 5 bases removed from V and 9 bases from J, the gap between germline ends came to 14 bases. CDR1 is SQVTM and CDR2 is ANQGSEA in the germline V gene. CDR3 residues: CSVYRGGGQYF. As DNA, the CDR3 is TGCAGCGTTTATAGGGGAGGAGGGCAGTACTTC.

This chain links TRBV18 with TRBJ1-5; weak D call: TRBD1 (5 bases). Germline CDR1 reads KGHSH; CDR2 reads LQKENI. V dropped 0 bases and J dropped 3 bases, with 9 bases sitting between them. This CDR3 spans 15 amino acids. As DNA, the CDR3 is TGTGCCAGCTCACCACCGGGGCGGAACAATCAGCCCCAGCATTTT. It specifies CASSPPGRNNQPQHF.

The CDR3 region is CASSSRRQLYEQYF. The CDR3 DNA follows: TGTGCCAGCAGCTCCCGTCGACAGCTCTACGAGCAGTACTTC. The chain links TRBV5-6 to TRBJ2-7, with a possible D match to TRBD1 (5 bases). Germline V CDR1 and CDR2: SGHDT, YYEEEE. This CDR3 is built from 14 residues. With 3 bases removed from V and 3 bases from J, the gap between germline ends came to 13 bases.

The chain couples TRBV14 to TRBJ2-7, with 8 positions matching TRBD2. Trimming cost V 1 base and J 9 bases; bases outside gene matches: 5. This CDR3 is built from 13 residues. Looked up from germline, CDR1 is SGHDN and CDR2 is FVKESK. CDR3 DNA sequence: TGTGCCAGCAGCCAAGCTCGGGGGGGAGTGCAGTACTTC. This codes for CASSQARGGVQYF.

The CDR3 nucleotides are TGCGCCAGCAGCTTTTCTAGCGGGGGAGCTAATACGCAGTATTTT. Protein product: CASSFSSGGANTQYF. The chain joins TRBV5-1 to TRBJ2-3; 10 nucleotides align to TRBD2. The CDR3 covers 15 residues. With V trimmed by 2 bases and J by 7 bases, 7 bases remained unmatched. Per germline, CDR1 SGHRS and CDR2 YFSETQ. Together with reference TRBV5-1 and TRBJ2-3, the CDR3 gives the full variable domain: KAGVTQTPRYLIKTRGQQVTLSCSPISGHRSVSWYQQTPGQGLQFLFEYFSETQRNKGNFPGRFSGRQFSNSRSEMNVSTLELGDSALYLCASSFSSGGANTQYFGPGTRLTVL.

This clone was counted a single time. The CDR3 nucleotides read TGTGCCAGCTCACGGGGACCGGGGAACACTGAAGCTTTCTTT. It yields the protein CASSRGPGNTEAFF. The chain employs TRBV18 and TRBJ1-1; possible D gene TRBD1, 5 bases. CDR1 and CDR2 from the germline V gene are KGHSH and LQKENI. The CDR3 covers 14 residues. The V end lost 4 bases, the J end lost 1 base, and 10 bases lay between the germline ends.

The CDR3 bases are TGTGCCTGGAGGCAGGGCCGCGCACCCCTCCACTTT. This codes for CAWRQGRAPLHF. This chain uses TRBV30 with TRBJ1-6; tentative D call: TRBD1 (5 bases). In germline, CDR1 is GTSNPN, CDR2 SVGIG (reference sequence). V dropped 3 bases and J dropped 11 bases, with 11 bases sitting between them. CDR3 length: 12 residues.

V gene TRBV5-6 combines with J gene TRBJ1-5; no clear D. Germline loops: CDR1 SGHDT, CDR2 YYEEEE. V was cut by 4 bases and J by 2 bases, with 10 bases left in between. The CDR3 spans 14 residues. The CDR3 DNA reads TGTGCCAGCAGCGGCGGGCTCCGCAATCAGCCCCAGCATTTT. It translates to CASSGGLRNQPQHF.

The chain has TRBV6-1 and TRBJ1-1; D unresolved. The CDR3 runs to 14 residues. Germline CDR1 reads MNHNS; CDR2 reads SASEGT. Trimming took 2 bases from V and 0 from J, leaving 7 bases between them. CDR3 in DNA: TGTGCCAGCAGTGAATGGGCGATGAACACTGAAGCTTTCTTT. Amino acid sequence: CASSEWAMNTEAFF.

The table lists this clone with a few counts. V is TRBV6-5 and J is TRBJ1-2; D not certain. The ends were cut back, 0 bases at V and 1 base at J, with 12 bases in the middle. This CDR3 comprises 16 residues. Germline V gives CDR1 MNHEY, CDR2 SVGAGI. The CDR3 loop reads CASSYSTAGHNYGYTF. CDR3 coding DNA: TGTGCCAGCAGTTACTCGACGGCCGGGCATAACTATGGCTACACCTTC.

The chain carries TRBV5-5 and TRBJ2-7; 8 bases are a match to TRBD1. V was clipped by 4 bases and J by 6 bases; unmatched bases: 12. This CDR3 contains 15 residues. Germline V gene sequence: CDR1 SGHKS, CDR2 YYEKEE (reference sequence). CDR3 in amino acids: CASSLTTGEQREQYF. The CDR3 bases are TGTGCCAGCAGCCTAACGACAGGGGAACAGCGCGAGCAGTACTTC.

This rearrangement joins TRBV6-4 to TRBJ1-2; D is ambiguous. In germline, CDR1 is MRHNA, CDR2 SNTAGT. The CDR3 is made up of 14 amino acids. V lost 3 bases and J lost 5, with 13 bases in between. The DNA of the CDR3 is TGTGCCAGCAGTGAACAATTTTTGGGATATGGCTACACCTTC. Protein: CASSEQFLGYGYTF.

The chain links TRBV6-1 to TRBJ2-3; 7 bases are shared with TRBD2. The CDR3 is 14 amino acids. The V gene's germline CDR1 is MNHNS and CDR2 SASEGT. The V and J ends lost 0 bases and 4 bases, in that order; junction bases with no gene match: 1. The CDR3 reads CASSEAGGADTQYF. The DNA for the CDR3 is TGTGCCAGCAGTGAAGCGGGGGGGGCAGATACGCAGTATTTT.

The chain links TRBV9 to TRBJ2-3; D might be TRBD1 (7 bases). The V end lost 1 base, the J end lost 0 bases, and 9 bases lay between the germline ends. The CDR3 spans 15 residues. Germline V gene lookup returns CDR1 SGDLS and CDR2 YYNGEE. CDR3 loop: CASSVQGGSTDTQYF. The CDR3 nucleotides are TGTGCCAGCAGCGTACAGGGGGGTAGCACAGATACGCAGTATTTT.

The gene calls are TRBV3-1 (or the pseudogene TRBV3-2) and TRBJ2-7, with D perhaps assigned TRBD1 or TRBD2 (5 bases each). Germline CDR1 is LGHDT and CDR2 is YNNKEL (reference sequence). Trimming left V 1 base short and J 0 bases short, with 13 bases between. The CDR3 covers 16 residues. The CDR3 DNA follows: TGTGCCAGCAGCCAAGGCTTTGGGACCACCTCCTACGAGCAGTACTTC. Its protein is CASSQGFGTTSYEQYF.

The rearrangement uses TRBV28 and TRBJ2-7; possible D gene TRBD2, 6 bases. Germline V CDR1 and CDR2: MDHEN, SYDVKM. The V end was cut by 7 bases, the J end by 2 bases, with 12 bases between. The CDR3 spans 13 residues. The CDR3 reads CASNMEGTYEQYF. The CDR3 nucleotides read TGTGCCAGCAACATGGAGGGGACCTACGAGCAGTACTTC.

CDR3 DNA: TGTGCCAGCAGGGTCCTCCTAGGACAGGGGGGGGAAAAACTGTTTTTT. Protein product: CASRVLLGQGGEKLFF. The rearrangement links TRBV28 to TRBJ1-4; 10 bases match TRBD1. The CDR3 has 16 residues. Trimming took 6 bases from V and 8 from J; bases not matched to a gene: 12. The germline V gene has CDR1 MDHEN and CDR2 SYDVKM.

The genes are TRBV4-2 and TRBJ1-5; 9 nucleotides agree with TRBD1. The J segment lost 10 bases and the V segment lost 1 base, leaving 26 bases of the junction unmatched. This CDR3 region has 21 residues. Germline CDR1 is LGHNA and CDR2 is YNFKEQ. The CDR3 region has the DNA TGTGCCAGCAGCCAAGTTTTGGCCCGACGGGACAGGGAGGCTGTGGTGGGACCCCAGCATTTT. Encoded protein: CASSQVLARRDREAVVGPQHF.

This clone was observed once. The gene calls are TRBV7-2 and TRBJ2-1; tentative D call: TRBD2 (6 bases). The CDR3 runs 13 residues. From germline, CDR1 is SGHTA and CDR2 FQGNSA. Trimming pared 5 bases from V and 10 bases from J, leaving 15 bases between. This CDR3 reads CASSVPSAGEQFF. DNA for the CDR3: TGTGCCAGCAGCGTCCCTAGCGCGGGGGAGCAGTTCTTC.

The rearrangement joins TRBV2 to TRBJ2-2, with 7 positions matching TRBD1. Germline CDR1 SNHLY, CDR2 FYNNEI. The CDR3 has 15 residues. The V segment lost 5 bases and the J segment 2 bases; nucleotides outside the gene matches: 5. The CDR3: CASSKQGTNTGELFF. The CDR3 DNA reads as TGTGCCAGCAGTAAACAGGGGACCAACACCGGGGAGCTGTTTTTT.

The V call is TRBV24-1, the J call TRBJ2-7; no clear D. CDR3 length: 13 residues. The germline CDR1 and CDR2 sequences are KGHDR and SFDVKD. Trimming removed 3 bases from V and 5 bases from J, with 10 bases in between. The CDR3 coding sequence is TGTGCCACCAGTGATCTTCGAGGAGACGAGCAGTACTTC. This codes for CATSDLRGDEQYF.

The V and J genes are TRBV12-3 or TRBV12-4 and TRBJ2-7; D is uncertain. V was trimmed by 5 bases and J by 0 bases, leaving 8 bases between them. The CDR3 runs 13 residues. The CDR3 loop reads CASSPSLSYEQYF. Written as DNA, the CDR3 is TGTGCCAGCAGTCCCTCACTCTCCTACGAGCAGTACTTC.

The chain recombines TRBV6-5 with TRBJ2-7, with 10 positions matching TRBD1. The CDR3 spans 14 residues. J was trimmed by 3 bases and V by 4 bases; bases with no gene match: 3. Germline CDR1 MNHEY, CDR2 SVGAGI. In DNA, the CDR3 is TGTGCCAGCAGTTTTGGGACAGGGGACTACGAGCAGTACTTC. The encoded protein is CASSFGTGDYEQYF.

This sequence joins TRBV28 and TRBJ1-6, with no clear D. The V gene lost 4 bases and the J gene lost 5 bases, with 9 bases spanning the gap. CDR3 length: 14 amino acids. The germline V gene encodes CDR1 MDHEN and CDR2 SYDVKM. The CDR3 DNA sequence: TGTGCCAGCAGTTCCAACCGTAATAATTCACCCCTCCACTTT. As protein: CASSSNRNNSPLHF.